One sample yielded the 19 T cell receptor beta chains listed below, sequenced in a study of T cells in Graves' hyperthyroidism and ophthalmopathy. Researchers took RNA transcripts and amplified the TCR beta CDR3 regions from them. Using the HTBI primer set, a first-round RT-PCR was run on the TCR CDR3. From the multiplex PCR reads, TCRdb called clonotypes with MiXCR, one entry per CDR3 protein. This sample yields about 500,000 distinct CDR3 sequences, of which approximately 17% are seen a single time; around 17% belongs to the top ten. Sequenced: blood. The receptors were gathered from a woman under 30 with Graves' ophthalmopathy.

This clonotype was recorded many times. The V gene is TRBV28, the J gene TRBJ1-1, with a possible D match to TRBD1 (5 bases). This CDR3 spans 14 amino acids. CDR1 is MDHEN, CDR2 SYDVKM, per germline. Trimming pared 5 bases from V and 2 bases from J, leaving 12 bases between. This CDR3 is CASSTRTLNTEAFF. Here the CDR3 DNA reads TGTGCCAGCAGTACCCGGACACTTAACACTGAAGCTTTCTTT.

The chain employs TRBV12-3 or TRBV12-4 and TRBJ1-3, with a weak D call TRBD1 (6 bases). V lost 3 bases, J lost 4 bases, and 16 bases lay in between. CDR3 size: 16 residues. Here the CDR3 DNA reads TGTGCCAGCAGTTTGGGGGCCCCCTCGGGCGGAAACACCATATATTTT. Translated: CASSLGAPSGGNTIYF.

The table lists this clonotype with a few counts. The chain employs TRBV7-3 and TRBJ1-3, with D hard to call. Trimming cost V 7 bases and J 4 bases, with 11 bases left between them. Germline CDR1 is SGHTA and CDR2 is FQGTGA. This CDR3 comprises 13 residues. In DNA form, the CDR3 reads TGTGCCAGCATCCCCCTTTTCGGAAACACCATATATTTT. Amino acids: CASIPLFGNTIYF.

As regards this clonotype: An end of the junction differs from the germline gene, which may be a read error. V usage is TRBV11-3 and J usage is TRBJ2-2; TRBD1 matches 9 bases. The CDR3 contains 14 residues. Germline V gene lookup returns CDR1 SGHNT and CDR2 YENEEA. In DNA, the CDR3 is TGTGCCAGCAGCTTGGGACAGGGAGGCGGGGAGCTGCTTTTT. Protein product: CASSLGQGGGELLF.

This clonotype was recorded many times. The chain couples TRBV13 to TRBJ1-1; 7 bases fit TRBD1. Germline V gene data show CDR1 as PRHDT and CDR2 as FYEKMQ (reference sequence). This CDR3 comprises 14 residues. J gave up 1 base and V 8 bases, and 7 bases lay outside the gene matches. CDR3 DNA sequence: TGTGCCAGCTCGAGGGGGCGGACGAACACTGAAGCTTTCTTT. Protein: CASSRGRTNTEAFF.

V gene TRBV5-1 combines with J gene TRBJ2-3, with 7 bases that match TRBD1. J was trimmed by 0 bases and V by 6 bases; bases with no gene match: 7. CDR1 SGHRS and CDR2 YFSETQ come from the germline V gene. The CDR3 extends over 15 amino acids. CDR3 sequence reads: CASTTGTESTDTQYF. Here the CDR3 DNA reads TGCGCCAGCACCACGGGGACAGAAAGCACAGATACGCAGTATTTT.

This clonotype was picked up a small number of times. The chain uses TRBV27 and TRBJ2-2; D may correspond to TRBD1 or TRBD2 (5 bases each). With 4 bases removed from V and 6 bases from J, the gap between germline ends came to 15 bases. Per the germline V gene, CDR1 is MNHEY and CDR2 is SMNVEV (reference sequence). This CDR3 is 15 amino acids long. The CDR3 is CASSYKNTGPGELFF. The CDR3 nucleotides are TGTGCCAGCAGTTACAAAAATACGGGGCCCGGGGAGCTGTTTTTT.

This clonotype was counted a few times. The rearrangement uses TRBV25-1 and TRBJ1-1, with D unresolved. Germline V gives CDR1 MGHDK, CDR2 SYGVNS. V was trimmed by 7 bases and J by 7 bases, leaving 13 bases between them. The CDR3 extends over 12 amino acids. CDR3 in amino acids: CASKGTGFEAFF. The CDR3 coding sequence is TGTGCCAGCAAGGGAACCGGGTTTGAAGCTTTCTTT.

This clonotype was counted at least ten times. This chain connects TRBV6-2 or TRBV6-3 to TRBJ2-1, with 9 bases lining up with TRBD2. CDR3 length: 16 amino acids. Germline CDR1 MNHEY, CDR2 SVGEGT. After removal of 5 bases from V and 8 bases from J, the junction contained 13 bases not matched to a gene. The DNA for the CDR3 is TGTGCCAGCAGTACCAGACTAGCGGAACCGACGGATGAGCAGTTCTTC. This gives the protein CASSTRLAEPTDEQFF.

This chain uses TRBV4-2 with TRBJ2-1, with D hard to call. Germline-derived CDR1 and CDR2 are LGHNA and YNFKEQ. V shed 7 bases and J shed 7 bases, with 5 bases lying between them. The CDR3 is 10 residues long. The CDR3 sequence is CASMGNEQFF. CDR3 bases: TGTGCCAGCATGGGGAATGAGCAGTTCTTC.

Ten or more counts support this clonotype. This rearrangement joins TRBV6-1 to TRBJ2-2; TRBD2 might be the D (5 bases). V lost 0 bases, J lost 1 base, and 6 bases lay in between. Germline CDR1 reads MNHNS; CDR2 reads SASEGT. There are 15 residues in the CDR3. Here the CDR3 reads CASSEAGRNTGELFF. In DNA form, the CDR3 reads TGTGCCAGCAGTGAAGCAGGGAGGAACACCGGGGAGCTGTTTTTT.

In DNA, the CDR3 is TGCAGTGCCCTCTCGACAGGGGTACCCTACGAGCAGTACTTC. It is translated as CSALSTGVPYEQYF. The rearrangement links TRBV20-1 to TRBJ2-7, with 8 bases matching TRBD1. Losses at the gene ends were 6 bases for V and 2 bases for J; bases not matched to a gene: 9. Germline CDR1 is DFQATT and CDR2 is SNEGSKA (reference sequence). The CDR3 is made up of 14 amino acids.

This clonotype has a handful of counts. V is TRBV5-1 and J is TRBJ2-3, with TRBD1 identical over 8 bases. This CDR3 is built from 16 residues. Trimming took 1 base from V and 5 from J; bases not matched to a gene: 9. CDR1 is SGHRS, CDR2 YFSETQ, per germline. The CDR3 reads CASSLTGQARKDTQYF. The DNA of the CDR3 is TGCGCCAGCAGCTTGACGGGACAGGCTAGGAAAGATACGCAGTATTTT.

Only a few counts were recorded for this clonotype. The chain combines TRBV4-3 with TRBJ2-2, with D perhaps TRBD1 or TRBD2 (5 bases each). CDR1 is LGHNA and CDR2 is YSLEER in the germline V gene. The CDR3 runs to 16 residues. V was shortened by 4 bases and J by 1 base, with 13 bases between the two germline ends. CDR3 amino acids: CASSPGIGVNTGELFF. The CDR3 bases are TGCGCCAGCAGCCCCGGGATAGGGGTGAACACCGGGGAGCTGTTTTTT.

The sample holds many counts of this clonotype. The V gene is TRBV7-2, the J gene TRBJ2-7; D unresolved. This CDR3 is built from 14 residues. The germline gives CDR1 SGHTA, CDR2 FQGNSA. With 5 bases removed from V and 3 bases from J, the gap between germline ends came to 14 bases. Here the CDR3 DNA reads TGTGCCAGCAGCGTCTCCGGGCCCATCTACGAGCAGTACTTC. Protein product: CASSVSGPIYEQYF.

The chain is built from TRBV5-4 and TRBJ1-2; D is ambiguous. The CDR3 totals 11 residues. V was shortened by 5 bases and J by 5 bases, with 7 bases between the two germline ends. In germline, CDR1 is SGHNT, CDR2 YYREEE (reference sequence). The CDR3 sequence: CASRDAYGYTF. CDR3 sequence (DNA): TGTGCCAGCAGGGACGCTTATGGCTACACCTTC.

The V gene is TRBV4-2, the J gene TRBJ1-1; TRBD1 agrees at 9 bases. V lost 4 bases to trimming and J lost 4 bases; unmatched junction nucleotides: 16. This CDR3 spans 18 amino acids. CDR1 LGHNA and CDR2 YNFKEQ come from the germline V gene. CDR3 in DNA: TGTGCCAGCAGCCTTACCGATGGGACAGGGAGTTGGGTCACTGAAGCTTTCTTT. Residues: CASSLTDGTGSWVTEAFF.

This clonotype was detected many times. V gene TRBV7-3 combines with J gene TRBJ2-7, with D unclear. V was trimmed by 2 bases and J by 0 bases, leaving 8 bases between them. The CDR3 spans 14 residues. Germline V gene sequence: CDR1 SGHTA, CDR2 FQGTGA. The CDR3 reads CASSLLGASYEQYF. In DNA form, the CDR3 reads TGTGCCAGCAGCTTACTCGGAGCCTCCTACGAGCAGTACTTC.

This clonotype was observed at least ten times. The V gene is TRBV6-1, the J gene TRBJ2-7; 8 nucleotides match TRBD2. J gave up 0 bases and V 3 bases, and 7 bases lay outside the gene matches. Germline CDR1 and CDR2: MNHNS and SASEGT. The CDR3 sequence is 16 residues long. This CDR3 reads CASSEAGGLSSYEQYF. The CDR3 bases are TGTGCCAGCAGTGAGGCGGGGGGTCTAAGCTCCTACGAGCAGTACTTC.